This TCR beta chain was observed in a study of control samples from healthy donors and cancer patients. Looked up from germline, CDR1 is MNHEY and CDR2 is SVGAGI. The CDR3 loop spans 14 amino acids. Trimming took off 7 bases at V and 1 base at J, with 13 bases between the two ends. Assay used: immunoSEQ multiplex PCR; TCRdb lists only in-frame clones, some missing. The sample lists about 86,000 clones, approximately 93% seen once, with approximately 1.5% in the top ten. The specimen sequenced was blood. The J gene is TRBJ1-1, the V gene TRBV6-5, with TRBD1 as a possible D gene (5 bases). The receptor was isolated from a woman aged 30 to 39 in good health. The CDR3 sequence: CASNSVGRNTEAFF. For the CDR3, the DNA is TGTGCCAGCAACTCCGTGGGACGGAACACTGAAGCTTTCTTT.